These T cell receptor beta chains were read from a single sample in a study of blood T cells in healthy people across ages. TCRdb reprocessed the 5' RACE reads with MiXCR, giving one entry per CDR3 protein. The table records 650,000 to 950,000 distinct CDR3 sequences, around two fifths of them present only once. The material sequenced was blood. These receptors all come from a man in his 60s in good health. Each CDR3 is given with its conserved first and last residue. The order of the fields is clone size, V gene, J gene, CDR3 protein. Clone size, where shown, is once, few, many, or a class for clones that have expanded.

NA	TRBV20-1	TRBJ1-2	CSASIQIYYGYTF
NA	TRBV6-1	TRBJ2-7	CASSEARGYEQYF
few	TRBV10-3	TRBJ1-1	CAIRDPDVSEAFF
NA	TRBV30	TRBJ2-1	CAWSDLGGSSYNEQFF
NA	TRBV11-2	TRBJ2-3	CASSYAGDTDTQYF
NA	TRBV20-1	NA	CSANTGTALQETQFF
NA	TRBV20-1	TRBJ2-3	CSARGSAVDTQYF
NA	TRBV29-1	TRBJ2-3	CSINDNPDTQYF
many	TRBV5-1	TRBJ2-5	CASSFSGGQETQYF
NA	TRBV6-6	TRBJ1-1	CASSLYPNTEAFF
few	TRBV12-3/TRBV12-4	TRBJ1-1	CASSDLRQGATEAFF
few	TRBV15	TRBJ2-4	CATSRGGQGAGEQYF
NA	TRBV16	TRBJ2-5	CASSQSVRQETQYF
few	TRBV5-1	TRBJ2-3	CASSPARQGHPDTQYF
NA	TRBV20-1	TRBJ2-1	CSARDRGSWCEQFF
NA	TRBV6-5	TRBJ1-1	CASRSLIRIMNTGAFF
few	TRBV10-3	TRBJ2-7	CAISERDRVRNEQYF
NA	TRBV6-5	TRBJ2-1	CASKYGRGPYNEQFF
NA	TRBV7-2	NA	CASRRLNGGAGETQYF
NA	TRBV29-1	TRBJ2-5	CSVDPRQGEGETQYF
NA	TRBV5-4	TRBJ1-6	CASSLVAGAGNSPLHF
NA	TRBV28	TRBJ1-2	CASTLGGYGYTF
NA	TRBV30	TRBJ1-2	CAWSVGTDLNYGYTF
NA	TRBV6-2/TRBV6-3	TRBJ2-1	CASSYSNSNNEQFF
few	TRBV29-1	TRBJ1-5	CSVGTGVRNQPQHF
NA	TRBV12-3/TRBV12-4	TRBJ2-1	CTSSFHGNEQFF
NA	TRBV4-3	TRBJ2-7	CASSPLTSGVPHEQYF
NA	TRBV12-3/TRBV12-4	TRBJ1-2	CASSFVSRGYTF
NA	TRBV11-2	TRBJ2-5	CASSLVLEAKETQYF
few	TRBV2	TRBJ2-1	CASGVQGAYNEQFF
NA	TRBV7-3	TRBJ2-3	CASSKTSGGPTDTQYF
NA	TRBV15	TRBJ2-5	CATSSGGQGQETQYF